The 9 T cell receptor beta chains reported below all come from one sample, sequenced in a study of shared clonotypes between healthy human individuals. Some clones are missing from TCRdb's copy, which holds only in-frame ones; the method was immunoSEQ multiplex PCR. In the table there are about 96,000 clones, less than 50% of which are singletons. The sample comprised PBMCs. The receptors stem from a woman aged 40 to 50 in good health. Some clones in this sample may be carry-over from other donors' samples.

This clone was counted ten times or more. This chain links TRBV10-2 with TRBJ2-7; D gene ambiguous. Per germline, CDR1 WSHSY and CDR2 SAAADI. V gave up 3 bases and J gave up 3 bases, with 12 bases separating them. The CDR3 consists of 14 residues. The CDR3 DNA follows: TGCGCCAGCAGTGAACGAGGATCGGGCTACGAGCAGTACTTC. Its protein is CASSERGSGYEQYF.

By share, this clone counts as medium-sized (0.01 to 0.1%). The V call is TRBV5-1, the J call TRBJ2-1; possibly TRBD2 for D (5 bases). The CDR3 runs 14 residues. V lost 0 bases to trimming and J lost 8 bases, with 12 bases between them. Looked up from germline, CDR1 is SGHRS and CDR2 is YFSETQ. The DNA of the CDR3 is TGCGCCAGCAGCTTGGCCCAGATGCGGGATGAGCAGTTCTTC. It translates to CASSLAQMRDEQFF.

This clone was detected ten times or more. The V and J genes are TRBV18 and TRBJ1-1, with D possibly being TRBD1 (6 bases). Between the trimmed V and J ends, which lost 2 bases and 6 bases, there was a span of 13 bases. This CDR3 is built from 14 residues. CDR1 and CDR2 (germline): KGHSH, LQKENI. The CDR3 sequence is CASSPSRGRSEAFF. The CDR3 nucleotides read TGTGCCAGCTCACCATCTCGGGGGCGGTCTGAAGCTTTCTTT.

This clone was seen at least ten times. The chain has TRBV28 and TRBJ2-2, with a possible D match to TRBD1 (5 bases). Germline V gives CDR1 MDHEN, CDR2 SYDVKM. Trimming removed 3 bases at V and 0 bases at J, with 8 bases between. The CDR3 extends over 15 amino acids. CDR3 coding DNA: TGTGCCAGCAGTTTGTCCAGGGCGAACACCGGGGAGCTGTTTTTT. Protein product: CASSLSRANTGELFF.

This clone was seen ten or more times. The CDR3 nucleotides read TGCAGCGGATCAACAGGGGGCTACGAGCAGTACTTC. Translating it yields CSGSTGGYEQYF. The rearrangement links TRBV29-1 to TRBJ2-7, with TRBD1 matching over 8 bases. The CDR3 consists of 12 residues. Germline CDR1 reads SQVTM; CDR2 reads ANQGSEA. The V and J ends lost 7 bases and 3 bases, in that order; junction bases with no gene match: 5.

The V call is TRBV5-4, the J call TRBJ1-3, with D tentatively TRBD1 (6 bases). Looked up from germline, CDR1 is SGHNT and CDR2 is YYREEE (reference sequence). The V end was cut by 3 bases, the J end by 4 bases, with 11 bases between. CDR3 length equals 14 residues. CDR3 coding DNA: TGTGCCAGCAGCTCTTGGACAGACGGAAACACCATATATTTT. Amino acid sequence: CASSSWTDGNTIYF.

Ten or more counts support this clone. The chain employs TRBV18 and TRBJ1-2, with D possibly matching TRBD1 (6 bases). The CDR3 consists of 17 residues. The ends were cut back, 4 bases at V and 3 bases at J, with 21 bases in the middle. CDR1 and CDR2 from the germline V gene are KGHSH and LQKENI. The CDR3 DNA follows: TGTGCCAGCTCACGAACAGGGCCCTCCCAGGGCTACTATGGCTACACCTTC. Translation: CASSRTGPSQGYYGYTF.

The rearrangement joins TRBV30 to TRBJ1-5; the D is unclear. The V end was cut by 3 bases, the J end by 2 bases, with 8 bases between. The CDR3 loop spans 13 amino acids. Germline CDR1 is GTSNPN and CDR2 is SVGIG (reference sequence). The CDR3 sequence: CAWSAGGNQPQHF. The CDR3 region has the DNA TGTGCCTGGAGCGCAGGCGGCAATCAGCCCCAGCATTTT.

The chain combines TRBV6-6 with TRBJ2-3; 11 bases fit TRBD1. This CDR3 region has 16 residues. Per germline, CDR1 MNHNY and CDR2 SVGAGI (reference sequence). Germline trimming cut 5 bases from V and 5 bases from J; bases unmatched to any gene: 9. The CDR3 spells CASSHGTGGSIDTQYF. As DNA, the CDR3 is TGTGCCAGCAGTCATGGGACAGGGGGGAGTATAGATACGCAGTATTTT.